This T cell receptor beta chain stems from a study of cytomegalovirus exposure and HLA in healthy donors. Study-level results: A highly shared variant cluster was judged a likely technical artifact. Reports state that TCR beta sequences accurately predicted most subjects' HLA-A and HLA-B alleles.

Primers included in the PCR were 60 Vbeta and 13 Jbeta primers. Data came from immunoSEQ multiplex PCR; TCRdb stores just in-frame clones and leaves some out. The table shows just over 85,000 clones, with around 75% occurring only once. The J segment lost 11 bases and the V segment lost 2 bases, leaving 6 bases of the junction unmatched. This CDR3 is built from 13 residues. Germline V gives CDR1 MDHEN, CDR2 SYDVKM. For this clone: Antigen: not known.

The TCR sequence derives from a man aged 40-50 years in good health and CMV-seronegative. Sequences were obtained from PBMCs. V is TRBV28 and J is TRBJ1-5, with TRBD1 matching over 7 bases. CDR3 amino acids: CASSLRDSLAQHF. The CDR3 DNA reads as TGTGCCAGCAGTTTACGGGACAGCCTGGCCCAGCATTTT.